These 20 T cell receptor beta chains share one sample of origin, sequenced in a study of T cells in Graves' hyperthyroidism and ophthalmopathy. TCR beta CDR3 region amplification was performed from RNA transcripts. TCR CDR3 regions were first amplified by RT-PCR with HTBI primers. TCRdb passed the multiplex PCR reads through MiXCR, listing each CDR3 protein once. The table lists a few hundred thousand distinct CDR3 sequences, around 21% of them singletons. Sequencing was done on a sample of blood. All receptors come from a man in his late teens or twenties with Graves' hyperthyroidism.

J is TRBJ2-7 and V is TRBV12-3 or TRBV12-4; D is unresolved. The V and J ends lost 1 base and 9 bases respectively, with 13 bases between them. The CDR3 covers 13 residues. The CDR3 DNA reads as TGTGCCAGCAGTTTAGAGTTCCGGAGTCTGCAGTACTTC. It yields the protein CASSLEFRSLQYF.

This clonotype was counted a few times. The gene calls are TRBV19 and TRBJ1-1; D is unresolved. Between the trimmed V and J ends, which lost 5 bases and 2 bases, there was a span of 9 bases. The CDR3 is 13 residues long. The germline V gene encodes CDR1 LNHDA and CDR2 SQIVND (reference sequence). This CDR3 reads CASSARRNTEAFF. The CDR3 region has the DNA TGTGCCAGTAGTGCCAGGCGAAACACTGAAGCTTTCTTT. The whole variable domain, filled in from reference TRBV19 and TRBJ1-1, reads DGGITQSPKYLFRKEGQNVTLSCEQNLNHDAMYWYRQDPGQGLRLIYYSQIVNDFQKGDIAEGYSVSREKKESFPLTVTSAQKNPTAFYLCASSARRNTEAFFGQGTRLTVV.

There are many counts of this clonotype. The chain is built from TRBV28 and TRBJ2-7, with TRBD1 matching 9 bases. The CDR3 loop spans 16 amino acids. V lost 6 bases to trimming and J lost 2 bases; unmatched junction nucleotides: 11. From germline, CDR1 is MDHEN and CDR2 SYDVKM. The CDR3 protein is CASSTVDRGRPYEQYF. CDR3 nucleotide sequence: TGTGCCAGCAGCACCGTGGACAGGGGAAGACCCTACGAGCAGTACTTC. The full variable domain, its missing parts supplied by reference TRBV28 and TRBJ2-7, is DVKVTQSSRYLVKRTGEKVFLECVQDMDHENMFWYRQDPGLGLRLIYFSYDVKMKEKGDIPEGYSVSREKKERFSLILESASTNQTSMYLCASSTVDRGRPYEQYFGPGTRLTVT.

The CDR3 reads CASSPGEEETQYF. The CDR3 DNA follows: TGTGCCAGCAGCCCGGGCGAGGAAGAGACCCAGTACTTC. This chain links TRBV7-9 with TRBJ2-5; D gene ambiguous. The CDR3 totals 13 residues. Between the trimmed V and J ends, which lost 5 bases and 3 bases, there was a span of 10 bases. In germline, CDR1 is SEHNR, CDR2 FQNEAQ (reference sequence).

V usage is TRBV19 and J usage is TRBJ1-1, with D perhaps TRBD1 (5 bases). CDR3 length equals 15 residues. Germline CDR1 is LNHDA and CDR2 is SQIVND (reference sequence). V was clipped by 7 bases and J by 0 bases, with 15 bases between them. CDR3: CASTAGTNVNTEAFF. The CDR3 region has the DNA TGTGCCAGTACCGCCGGGACCAACGTGAACACTGAAGCTTTCTTT.

Only a few counts were recorded for this clonotype. The gene calls are TRBV6-1 and TRBJ2-3, with a weak D call TRBD2 (5 bases). The V end lost 6 bases, the J end lost 0 bases, and 13 bases lay between the germline ends. Germline V gene lookup returns CDR1 MNHNS and CDR2 SASEGT. The CDR3 contains 15 residues. DNA of the CDR3: TGTGCCAGCAGCCCTGGGCGGACTAGCACAGATACGCAGTATTTT. Translated, it gives CASSPGRTSTDTQYF.

This clonotype has ten or more counts. The J gene is TRBJ2-7, the V gene TRBV4-1; D may match TRBD1 or TRBD2 (5 bases each). CDR3 length: 16 amino acids. CDR1 is MGHRA and CDR2 is YSYEKL in the germline V gene. V was clipped by 1 base and J by 2 bases, with 15 bases between them. The CDR3 nucleotides are TGCGCCAGCAGCCAAGTATTGGTGGGACGGACCTACGAGCAGTACTTC. Its protein product is CASSQVLVGRTYEQYF.

This clonotype was seen just once. V is TRBV6-4 and J is TRBJ1-3; D ambiguous. The ends were cut back, 3 bases at V and 8 bases at J, with 8 bases in the middle. The germline gives CDR1 MRHNA, CDR2 SNTAGT. CDR3 size: 12 residues. CDR3 nucleotides: TGTGCCAGCAGTGATTCGTCCCACACCATATATTTT. Translating gives CASSDSSHTIYF.

This sequence joins TRBV6-5 and TRBJ1-1; D might be TRBD1 (5 bases). Trimming shortened V by 2 bases and J by 3 bases, and 7 bases separated the two germline ends. From germline, CDR1 is MNHEY and CDR2 SVGAGI. This CDR3 spans 13 amino acids. The CDR3 DNA reads TGTGCCAGCAGTTACAGACAGTACACTGAAGCTTTCTTT. It encodes CASSYRQYTEAFF.

This clonotype was picked up many times. The rearrangement links TRBV15 to TRBJ1-5; 7 nucleotides agree with TRBD1. Germline CDR1 and CDR2: LNHNV and YYDKDF (reference sequence). With 5 bases clipped from V and 7 bases from J, the junction kept 8 bases outside the gene matches. The CDR3 totals 14 residues. The CDR3 loop is CATSEQGLSQPQHF. The CDR3 nucleotides read TGTGCCACCAGCGAACAGGGGCTGAGCCAGCCCCAGCATTTT.

This clonotype was observed many times. The genes are TRBV6-5 and TRBJ2-2; D is undetermined. V lost 0 bases, J lost 7 bases, and 12 bases lay in between. Germline V gene sequence: CDR1 MNHEY, CDR2 SVGAGI. The CDR3 length is 15 residues. In nucleotides, the CDR3 is TGTGCCAGCAGTTACTCGAACGTTCCGGGCGGGGAGCTGTTTTTT. This codes for CASSYSNVPGGELFF.

This clonotype has ten or more counts. The chain carries TRBV6-5 and TRBJ2-5, with a possible D match to TRBD2 (6 bases). Trimming left V 6 bases short and J 2 bases short, with 13 bases between. The CDR3 has 14 residues. Germline loops: CDR1 MNHEY, CDR2 SVGAGI. CDR3: CASRPGTLQETQYF. In nucleotides, the CDR3 is TGTGCCAGCAGGCCCGGGACTTTACAAGAGACCCAGTACTTC.

This sequence joins TRBV4-1 and TRBJ2-7; no clear D gene. Germline V CDR1 and CDR2: MGHRA, YSYEKL. The V end lost 0 bases, the J end lost 2 bases, and 8 bases lay between the germline ends. This CDR3 region has 14 residues. The CDR3 region is CASSQEGLAYEQYF. The CDR3, as DNA: TGCGCCAGCAGCCAAGAAGGTCTTGCCTACGAGCAGTACTTC.

The gene calls are TRBV7-2 and TRBJ1-2; 9 bases are a match to TRBD1. The CDR3 sequence is 14 residues long. V shed 5 bases, J shed 6 bases, and the junction held 7 bases outside the gene matches. From germline, CDR1 is SGHTA and CDR2 FQGNSA. The CDR3 protein is CASSPGQGFDGYTF. As DNA, the CDR3 is TGTGCCAGCAGCCCCGGACAGGGGTTCGATGGCTACACCTTC.

The J gene is TRBJ2-5, the V gene TRBV7-8; TRBD2 agrees at 7 bases. Germline V gene lookup returns CDR1 SGHVS and CDR2 FQNEAQ. The CDR3 totals 16 residues. V gave up 2 bases and J gave up 4 bases; unmatched junction bases: 10. The CDR3: CASSLSSGTIGETQYF. The DNA for the CDR3 is TGTGCCAGCAGCTTATCCTCCGGGACTATCGGAGAGACCCAGTACTTC.

This clonotype was seen ten or more times. The chain couples TRBV20-1 to TRBJ1-2; no clear D. This CDR3 region has 12 residues. Between the trimmed V and J ends, which lost 5 bases and 1 base, there was a span of 8 bases. The germline CDR1 and CDR2 sequences are DFQATT and SNEGSKA (reference sequence). CDR3 coding DNA: TGCAGTGCTTCCGCCGGTAACTATGGCTACACCTTC. The encoded protein is CSASAGNYGYTF.

This clonotype has at least ten counts. The gene calls are TRBV15 and TRBJ1-2, with 7 bases matching TRBD1. Germline trimming cut 1 base from V and 6 bases from J; bases unmatched to any gene: 2. The CDR3 has 13 amino acids. Germline V gives CDR1 LNHNV, CDR2 YYDKDF (reference sequence). CDR3 sequence reads: CATSRAQGDGYTF. The CDR3 DNA reads TGTGCCACCAGCAGAGCCCAGGGGGATGGCTACACCTTC. The variable domain in full, completed from reference TRBV15 and TRBJ1-2, reads DAMVIQNPRYQVTQFGKPVTLSCSQTLNHNVMYWYQQKSSQAPKLLFHYYDKDFNNEADTPDNFQSRRPNTSFCFLDIRSPGLGDTAMYLCATSRAQGDGYTFGSGTRLTVV.

This clonotype was detected ten times or more. The V call is TRBV19, the J call TRBJ2-5; D remains ambiguous. The CDR3 length is 16 residues. Per the germline V gene, CDR1 is LNHDA and CDR2 is SQIVND (reference sequence). V was trimmed by 2 bases and J by 4 bases, leaving 17 bases between them. CDR3 protein: CASSISVSDLGETQYF. CDR3 sequence (DNA): TGTGCCAGTAGTATATCCGTCTCAGATTTAGGAGAGACCCAGTACTTC.

This clonotype was picked up many times. This chain links TRBV25-1 with TRBJ2-5; tentative D call: TRBD2 (7 bases). V lost 3 bases and J lost 4, with 18 bases in between. This CDR3 is 16 amino acids long. The germline gives CDR1 MGHDK, CDR2 SYGVNS. CDR3 nucleotides: TGTGCCAGCAGTGAGGGGGGGCAGGGAGTGGGAGAGACCCAGTACTTC. It encodes CASSEGGQGVGETQYF.

This clonotype was detected many times. The genes are TRBV11-2 and TRBJ2-7, with TRBD1 matching over 9 bases. Germline lookup yields CDR1 SGHAT and CDR2 FQNNGV. The junction had 4 bases not matched to a gene; V was cut back by 4 bases and J by 0 bases. The CDR3 covers 15 residues. The CDR3 protein is CASSSGTGISYEQYF. The CDR3 DNA follows: TGTGCCAGCAGCTCCGGGACAGGGATCTCCTACGAGCAGTACTTC.